What follows is one T cell receptor (beta chain) and its context. The sample is drawn from a study of patients and donors after allogeneic stem cell transplantation. Trimming pared 0 bases from V and 5 bases from J, leaving 10 bases between. Looked up from germline, CDR1 is LGHNA and CDR2 is YNFKEQ. The CDR3 length is 14 residues. TCRdb redid the calling of the RT-PCR reads with MiXCR, one entry per CDR3 protein. The data show about a million distinct CDR3 sequences, about a sixth seen once. This TCR came from a human donor who was either an allogeneic HSCT recipient or a stem cell or donor lymphocyte infusion donor (not recorded which). It is not recorded whose cells these are; they may come from a transplant donor. Sequenced input: blood, either unsorted or a sorted T cell fraction (not recorded which). The chain couples TRBV4-2 to TRBJ2-5, with D hard to call. CDR3 sequence: CASSQESRTETQYF. The CDR3 coding sequence is TGTGCCAGCAGCCAAGAATCTAGAACGGAGACCCAGTACTTC.